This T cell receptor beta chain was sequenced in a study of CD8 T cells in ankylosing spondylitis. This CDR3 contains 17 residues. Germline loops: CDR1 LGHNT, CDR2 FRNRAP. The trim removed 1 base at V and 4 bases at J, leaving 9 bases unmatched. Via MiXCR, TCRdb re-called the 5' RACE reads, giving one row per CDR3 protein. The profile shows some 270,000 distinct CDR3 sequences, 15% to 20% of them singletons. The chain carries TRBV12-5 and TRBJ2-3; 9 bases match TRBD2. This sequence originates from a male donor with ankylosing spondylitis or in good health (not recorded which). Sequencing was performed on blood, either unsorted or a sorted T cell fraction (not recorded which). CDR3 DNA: TGTGCTAGTGGTTTGGGTCTTAGCGGGAGTAACCCAGATACGCAGTATTTT. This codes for CASGLGLSGSNPDTQYF.